This T cell receptor (beta chain) was profiled in a study of T cells after yellow fever vaccination. Notes on this clonotype: Its specificity is unknown.

Study-wide results and limits: Reappearance after the booster was observed for most primary-vaccination clones (roughly 97% CD4, about 91% CD8).

There are 15 residues in the CDR3. Germline V lookup: CDR1 SGHTA, CDR2 FQGNSA. V lost 5 bases, J lost 2 bases, and 5 bases stayed unmatched. TCRdb ran MiXCR on the 5' RACE reads and lists one entry per CDR3 protein. The data show some 670,000 distinct CDR3 sequences, roughly 12% seen once. V and J are TRBV7-2 and TRBJ2-3, with 9 bases fitting TRBD2. The clonotype comes from a young man who received the YFV17D yellow fever vaccine. Sequenced material: PBMCs, taken on the day of the yellow fever booster vaccination. The CDR3: CASSRGLALTDTQYF. The DNA for the CDR3 is TGTGCCAGCAGCCGGGGACTAGCTCTCACAGATACGCAGTATTTT.